The rows below give T cell receptor beta chains drawn from one sample of a study of blood T cell repertoires in COVID-19. Sequenced by immunoSEQ multiplex PCR; TCRdb stores in-frame clones only, minus some. This sample has approximately 200,000 clones, with around 90% found just once. The sequenced sample was PBMCs or T cells enriched from blood (not recorded which). All receptors derive from a man in his thirties or forties who had recovered from COVID-19. CDR3s include the opening cysteine and the closing phenylalanine or tryptophan. Each record gives: CDR3 protein, V gene, CDR3 length, J gene.

CDR3aa: CTSSHASSGRALEQYF
v_gene: TRBV1
len: 16
j_gene: TRBJ2-7

CDR3aa: CSDGLAGGSLNYNEQFF
v_gene: TRBV29-1
len: 17
j_gene: TRBJ2-1

CDR3aa: CATTGGRSGNTIYF
v_gene: TRBV7-2
len: 14
j_gene: TRBJ1-3

CDR3aa: CAISHTSGERTDTQYF
v_gene: TRBV10-3
len: 16
j_gene: TRBJ2-3

CDR3aa: CATSESTGGEEQFF
v_gene: TRBV24-1
len: 14
j_gene: TRBJ2-1

CDR3aa: CASRFGGEVASGYTF
v_gene: TRBV19
len: 15
j_gene: TRBJ1-2

CDR3aa: CASSQDQFWGQGRSPLHF
v_gene: TRBV14
len: 18
j_gene: TRBJ1-6

CDR3aa: CTSSQGTTARFPYGYTF
v_gene: TRBV1
len: 17
j_gene: TRBJ1-2

CDR3aa: CASSSDSFKETQYF
v_gene: TRBV27
len: 14
j_gene: TRBJ2-5

CDR3aa: CASSFSPDRANTGELFF
v_gene: TRBV7-2
len: 17
j_gene: TRBJ2-2

CDR3aa: CASSPDRVTYEQYF
v_gene: TRBV18
len: 14
j_gene: TRBJ2-7

CDR3aa: CASSGPVWTDHEAFF
v_gene: TRBV5-4
len: 15
j_gene: TRBJ1-1

CDR3aa: CASKRTQATNEKLFF
v_gene: TRBV7-9
len: 15
j_gene: TRBJ1-4

CDR3aa: CASSYSSGSYEQYF
v_gene: TRBV6-2/TRBV6-3
len: 14
j_gene: TRBJ2-7

CDR3aa: CASSLGVTGEESGANVLTF
v_gene: TRBV27
len: 19
j_gene: TRBJ2-6

CDR3aa: CASSLMLASGGAAYF
v_gene: TRBV5-5
len: 15
j_gene: TRBJ2-5

CDR3aa: CASSHLGQGGYGYTF
v_gene: TRBV27
len: 15
j_gene: TRBJ1-2

CDR3aa: CASSVGTGIHYEQYF
v_gene: TRBV9
len: 15
j_gene: TRBJ2-7

CDR3aa: CASSLRDRDGSPLHF
v_gene: TRBV9
len: 15
j_gene: TRBJ1-6

CDR3aa: CASSATLAGGPNNEQFF
v_gene: TRBV5-1
len: 17
j_gene: TRBJ2-1

CDR3aa: CASKDTNTEAFF
v_gene: TRBV2
len: 12
j_gene: TRBJ1-1

CDR3aa: CASSYSSGGGGEQFF
v_gene: TRBV6-5
len: 15
j_gene: TRBJ2-1

CDR3aa: CASSPDRGRNEQFF
v_gene: TRBV18
len: 14
j_gene: TRBJ2-1

CDR3aa: CASSARSGHLNTEAFF
v_gene: TRBV2
len: 16
j_gene: TRBJ1-1

CDR3aa: CATSRDRNTEAFF
v_gene: TRBV15
len: 13
j_gene: TRBJ1-1

CDR3aa: CASSNYEQYF
v_gene: TRBV28
len: 10
j_gene: TRBJ2-7

CDR3aa: CASSVDGGRNTEAFF
v_gene: TRBV9
len: 15
j_gene: TRBJ1-1

CDR3aa: CASSQEAQRETQYF
v_gene: TRBV7-9
len: 14
j_gene: TRBJ2-5

CDR3aa: CASSPQGVEQYF
v_gene: TRBV28
len: 12
j_gene: TRBJ2-7

CDR3aa: CASSAGMNTEAFF
v_gene: TRBV9
len: 13
j_gene: TRBJ1-1

CDR3aa: CASSQDYTTYEQYF
v_gene: TRBV4-3
len: 14
j_gene: TRBJ2-7

CDR3aa: CASSLEQGEQYF
v_gene: TRBV7-9
len: 12
j_gene: TRBJ2-7